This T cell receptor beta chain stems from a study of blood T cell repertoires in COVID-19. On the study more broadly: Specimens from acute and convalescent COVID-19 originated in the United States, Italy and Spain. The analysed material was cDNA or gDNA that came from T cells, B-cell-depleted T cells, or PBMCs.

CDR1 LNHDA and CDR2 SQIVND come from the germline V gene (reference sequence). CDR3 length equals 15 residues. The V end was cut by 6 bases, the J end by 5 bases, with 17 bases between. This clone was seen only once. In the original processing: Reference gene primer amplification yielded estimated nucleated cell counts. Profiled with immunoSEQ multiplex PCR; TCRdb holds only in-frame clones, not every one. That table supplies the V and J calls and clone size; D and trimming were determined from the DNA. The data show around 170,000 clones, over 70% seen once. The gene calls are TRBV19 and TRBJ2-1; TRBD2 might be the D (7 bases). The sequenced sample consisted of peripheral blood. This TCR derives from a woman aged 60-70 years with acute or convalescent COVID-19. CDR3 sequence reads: CASRTAGARHNEQFF. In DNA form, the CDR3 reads TGTGCCAGTAGGACCGCGGGGGCGAGACACAATGAGCAGTTCTTC.